These T cell receptor beta chains were read from a single sample in a study of T cell responses to AZD1222 COVID-19 vaccine. Data came from immunoSEQ multiplex PCR; TCRdb stores just in-frame clones and leaves some out. The repertoire holds approximately 130,000 clones, with around 90% as singletons. The sequencing used peripheral blood, collected 28 days after the second AZD1222 dose. The receptors were gathered from an adult who received the AZD1222 COVID-19 vaccine. Both conserved end residues are part of each CDR3. A D gene is named only where the DNA matches it firmly. Some rows mark clone size as missing; the rest say once, few, many or name a class of expanded clone.

V	size	D	J	DNA	CDR3
TRBV11-1	-	-	TRBJ2-3	TGTGCCAGCAGCTTAGAACGGAGCACAGATACGCAGTATTTT	CASSLERSTDTQYF
TRBV27	-	TRBD1	TRBJ1-4	TGTGCCAGCAGCCCGACAGGGTGGGAAAAACTGTTTTTT	CASSPTGWEKLFF
TRBV18	-	-	TRBJ1-5	TGTGCCAGCTCACTTGGAGCAAACAATCAGCCCCAGCATTTT	CASSLGANNQPQHF
TRBV28	-	TRBD2	TRBJ2-7	TGTGCCAGCAGGCTAGCGGGAGGGTCCACCTACGAGCAGTACTTC	CASRLAGGSTYEQYF
TRBV27	-	-	TRBJ2-7	TGTGCCAGCAGTTTAGTCGGGAGTGATCAGTACTTC	CASSLVGSDQYF
TRBV6-5	-	-	TRBJ2-1	TGTGCCAGCAGTTATCGGACTGACCCGTGGGAGCAGTTCTTC	CASSYRTDPWEQFF
TRBV2	-	TRBD1	TRBJ2-1	TGTGCCAGCAGTCTCCAGGGGGCATCCTACAATGAGCAGTTCTTC	CASSLQGASYNEQFF
TRBV15	-	-	TRBJ2-7	TGTGCCACCAGCAGAGACAGGGGCTACGAGCAGTACTTC	CATSRDRGYEQYF
TRBV6-1	few	-	TRBJ1-3	TGTGCCAGCAGTGAAGCTTACGGTCTCTCCGGAAACACCATATATTTT	CASSEAYGLSGNTIYF
TRBV19	-	TRBD1	TRBJ1-1	TGTGCCAGTAGTATAAACCGGGTAAGGCCGGGACAGGGGACCATGAACACTGAAGCTTTCTTT	CASSINRVRPGQGTMNTEAFF
TRBV19	-	-	TRBJ1-4	TGTGCCAGTAGTATGGGAGGTAATGAAAAACTGTTTTTT	CASSMGGNEKLFF
TRBV5-4	-	TRBD2	TRBJ2-4	TGTGCCAGCAGCTTGCTGCTAGCGGGAGGGCTAGCCAAAAACATTCAGTACTTC	CASSLLLAGGLAKNIQYF
TRBV30	-	TRBD2	TRBJ2-2	TGTGCCTGGAGTATGGGACTAGCGGAGCACACCGGGGAGCTGTTTTTT	CAWSMGLAEHTGELFF
TRBV7-2	-	TRBD1	TRBJ2-5	TGTGCCAGCAGCGCGCAGGGGGTAGAGGAGACCCAGTACTTC	CASSAQGVEETQYF
TRBV5-6	-	-	TRBJ2-2	TGTGCCAGCAGCTTGATCGGACAGATTAACACCGGGGAGCTGTTTTTT	CASSLIGQINTGELFF
TRBV28	-	-	TRBJ2-4	TGTGCCAGCAGTTTAAGGGTTAACATTCAGTACTTC	CASSLRVNIQYF
TRBV11-1	-	-	TRBJ2-3	TGTGCCAGCAGCTTAGTCCCCCGGGATACGCAGTATTTT	CASSLVPRDTQYF
TRBV12-5	-	TRBD1	TRBJ1-4	TGTGCTAGTGCCCGGACAGGGAGGGAAAAACTGTTTTTT	CASARTGREKLFF
TRBV7-9	-	TRBD1	TRBJ1-4	TGTGCCAGCAGCTTAGCTGACAGGGGGCATGAAAAACTGTTTTTT	CASSLADRGHEKLFF
TRBV2	-	-	TRBJ2-2	TGTGCCAGCAGAAGAGACAGTACCGGGGAGCTGTTTTTT	CASRRDSTGELFF
TRBV7-3	-	-	TRBJ2-2	TGTGCCAGCAGGGCTCCCTCGAACACCGGGGAGCTGTTTTTT	CASRAPSNTGELFF
TRBV5-6	-	-	TRBJ1-1	TGTGCCAGCAGCTTGCGGGGTCTCAATCAGGGTGAAGCTTTCTTT	CASSLRGLNQGEAFF
TRBV27	-	-	TRBJ1-1	TGTGCCAGCAGTTTATGGGGGGTTGTTGGGAACACTGAAGCTTTCTTT	CASSLWGVVGNTEAFF
TRBV10-3	-	-	TRBJ1-5	TGTGCCATCAGTGAAACGGGGAAGAGCAATCAGCCCCAGCATTTT	CAISETGKSNQPQHF
TRBV5-4	-	TRBD1	TRBJ2-3	TGTGCCAGCAGCTCGACAGGGGGTGAAGATACGCAGTATTTT	CASSSTGGEDTQYF
TRBV15	few	-	TRBJ1-1	TGTGCCACCAGCAGTAACGGGAACACTGAAGCTTTCTTT	CATSSNGNTEAFF
TRBV6-6	-	TRBD1	TRBJ2-7	TGTGCCAGCAGAGATACCGGGACAGGGTACTACGAGCAGTACTTC	CASRDTGTGYYEQYF
TRBV3-1/TRBV3-2	-	TRBD2	TRBJ2-2	TGTGCCAGCAGGCGACTAGCGGGAGGTAACACCGGGGAGCTGTTTTTT	CASRRLAGGNTGELFF
TRBV6-6	-	-	TRBJ2-1	TGTGCCAGCAGCTCAGACAGCTACAATGAGCAGTTCTTC	CASSSDSYNEQFF
TRBV10-3	-	TRBD1	TRBJ1-1	TGTGCCATCCGCGGGACAGCCGGTCCGAACACTGAAGCTTTCTTT	CAIRGTAGPNTEAFF
TRBV15	once	TRBD1	TRBJ1-5	TGTGCCACCAGCAGCCACCGAGGGACAGCTGTCGATCAGCCCCAGCATTTT	CATSSHRGTAVDQPQHF
TRBV3-1/TRBV3-2	-	TRBD2	TRBJ2-5	TGTGCCAGCAGCCCTTTCGTGGGACTAGCGGTGGGAGGGGAGACCCAGTACTTC	CASSPFVGLAVGGETQYF
TRBV7-8	-	-	TRBJ1-5	TGTGCCAGCAGCCGTGGGGGGGGTCTCCAGCCCCAGCATTTT	CASSRGGGLQPQHF
TRBV18	once	-	TRBJ2-1	TGTGCCAGCTCGGCTAGCGAAGCCTACAATGAGCAGTTCTTC	CASSASEAYNEQFF
TRBV5-1	few	-	TRBJ2-7	TGCGCCAGCAGCCTACCCTCCTACGAGCAGTACTTC	CASSLPSYEQYF
TRBV6-2/TRBV6-3	-	-	TRBJ1-5	TGTGCCAGCAGTTACCACAGGGAGGGTCAGCCCCAGCATTTT	CASSYHREGQPQHF
TRBV21-1	-	-	TRBJ2-7	TGTGCCAGCAGCAAAGAGGCAGGGGGAAGCCACGAGCAGTACTTC	CASSKEAGGSHEQYF
TRBV28	-	TRBD1	TRBJ2-4	TGTGCCAGCAGTGTGGGACAGGGCGGGACCAAAAACATTCAGTACTTC	CASSVGQGGTKNIQYF
TRBV4-3	-	-	TRBJ1-5	TGCGCCAGCAGCCAAGATGGAGTTCAGCCCCAGCATTTT	CASSQDGVQPQHF
TRBV29-1	once	-	TRBJ2-3	TGCAGCGTTGCGTGGAGCGGGACGCAGTATTTT	CSVAWSGTQYF
TRBV2	-	TRBD1	TRBJ1-2	TGTGCCAGCAGACGGGACAGGGGAGCGGGCGGCTACACCTTC	CASRRDRGAGGYTF
TRBV6-2/TRBV6-3	-	-	TRBJ1-5	TGTGCCAGCAGCTGGGAAGGACGGCTCCAAAGCAATCAGCCCCAGCATTTT	CASSWEGRLQSNQPQHF
TRBV5-6	-	-	TRBJ2-5	TGTGCCAGCAGCCCCCAGATAGCGACACAAGAGACCCAGTACTTC	CASSPQIATQETQYF
TRBV6-5	-	TRBD1	TRBJ1-2	TGTGCCAGCAGGGACAGGGAGTTCCATGGCTACACCTTC	CASRDREFHGYTF
TRBV4-2	-	TRBD2	TRBJ2-2	TGTGCCAGCAGTGAAAACGGACCTAGCGGGGGGAACGGGGAGCTGTTTTTT	CASSENGPSGGNGELFF
TRBV24-1	-	TRBD2	TRBJ2-2	TGTGCCACCAGGAGCGGGAGCGAGACCGGGGAGCTGTTTTTT	CATRSGSETGELFF
TRBV6-5	-	TRBD1	TRBJ1-1	TGTGCCAGCAGTTACGGGGACAGTCGGAGCACTGAAGCTTTCTTT	CASSYGDSRSTEAFF
TRBV7-3	-	TRBD2	TRBJ2-5	TGTGCCAGCAGCCCTAGCGGGGTTCAAGAGACCCAGTACTTC	CASSPSGVQETQYF
TRBV5-1	-	-	TRBJ1-6	TGCGCCAGCAGCTTGACAGTCACTTCACCCCTCCACTTT	CASSLTVTSPLHF
TRBV9	-	-	TRBJ2-1	TGTGCCAGCAGCGCTAGCGACTACAATGAGCAGTTCTTC	CASSASDYNEQFF
TRBV5-5	-	-	TRBJ2-1	TGTGCCAGCAGCTTGTTACCGGGAAACCTCAATGAGCAGTTCTTC	CASSLLPGNLNEQFF